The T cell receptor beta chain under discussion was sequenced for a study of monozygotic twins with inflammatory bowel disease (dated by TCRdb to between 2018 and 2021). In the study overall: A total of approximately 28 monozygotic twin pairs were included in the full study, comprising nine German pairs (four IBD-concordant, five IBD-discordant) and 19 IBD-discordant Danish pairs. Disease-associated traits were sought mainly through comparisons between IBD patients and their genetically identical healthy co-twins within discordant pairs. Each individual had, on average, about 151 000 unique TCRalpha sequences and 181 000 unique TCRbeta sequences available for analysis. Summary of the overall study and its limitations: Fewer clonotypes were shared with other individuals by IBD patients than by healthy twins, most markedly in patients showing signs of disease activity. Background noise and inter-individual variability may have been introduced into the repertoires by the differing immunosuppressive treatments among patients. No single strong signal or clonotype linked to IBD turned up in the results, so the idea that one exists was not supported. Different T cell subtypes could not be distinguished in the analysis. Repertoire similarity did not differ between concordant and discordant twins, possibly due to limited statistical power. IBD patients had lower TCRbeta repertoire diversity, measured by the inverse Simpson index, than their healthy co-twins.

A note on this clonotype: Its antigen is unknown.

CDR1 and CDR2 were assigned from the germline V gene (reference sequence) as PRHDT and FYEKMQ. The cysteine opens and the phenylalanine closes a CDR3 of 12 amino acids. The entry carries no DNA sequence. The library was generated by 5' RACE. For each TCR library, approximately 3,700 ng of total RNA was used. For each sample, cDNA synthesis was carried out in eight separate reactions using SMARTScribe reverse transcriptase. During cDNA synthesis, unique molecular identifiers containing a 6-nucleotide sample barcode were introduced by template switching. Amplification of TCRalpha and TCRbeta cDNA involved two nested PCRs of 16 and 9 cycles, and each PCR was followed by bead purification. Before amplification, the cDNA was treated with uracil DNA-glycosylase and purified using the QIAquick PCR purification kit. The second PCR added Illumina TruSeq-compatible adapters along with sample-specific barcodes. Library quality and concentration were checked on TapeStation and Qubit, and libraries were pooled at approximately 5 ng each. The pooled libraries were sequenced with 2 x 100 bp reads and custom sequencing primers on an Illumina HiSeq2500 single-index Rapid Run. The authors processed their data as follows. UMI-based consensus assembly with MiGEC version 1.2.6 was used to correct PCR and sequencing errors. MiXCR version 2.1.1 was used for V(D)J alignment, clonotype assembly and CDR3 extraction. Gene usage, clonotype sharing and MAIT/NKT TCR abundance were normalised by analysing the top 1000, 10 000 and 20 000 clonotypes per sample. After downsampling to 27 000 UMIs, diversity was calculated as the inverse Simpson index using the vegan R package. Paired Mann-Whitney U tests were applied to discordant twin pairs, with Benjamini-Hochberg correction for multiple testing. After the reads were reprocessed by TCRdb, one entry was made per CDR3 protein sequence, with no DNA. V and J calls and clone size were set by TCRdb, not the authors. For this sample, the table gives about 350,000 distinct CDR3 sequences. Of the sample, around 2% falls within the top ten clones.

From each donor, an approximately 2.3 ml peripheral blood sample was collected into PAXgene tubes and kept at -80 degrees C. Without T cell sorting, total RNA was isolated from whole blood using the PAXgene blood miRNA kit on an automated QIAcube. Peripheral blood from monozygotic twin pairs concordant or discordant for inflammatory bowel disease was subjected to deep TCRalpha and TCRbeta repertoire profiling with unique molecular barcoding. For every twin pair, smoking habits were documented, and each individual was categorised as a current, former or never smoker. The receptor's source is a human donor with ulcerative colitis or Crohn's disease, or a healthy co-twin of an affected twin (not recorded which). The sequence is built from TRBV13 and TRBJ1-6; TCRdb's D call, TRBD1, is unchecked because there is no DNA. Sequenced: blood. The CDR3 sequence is CASSLGGGPLHF. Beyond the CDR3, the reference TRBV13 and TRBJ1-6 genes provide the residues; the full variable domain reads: AAGVIQSPRHLIKEKRETATLKCYPIPRHDTVYWYQQGPGQDPQFLISFYEKMQSDKGSIPDRFSAQQFSDYHSELNMSSLELGDSALYFCASSLGGGPLHFGNGTRLTVT.